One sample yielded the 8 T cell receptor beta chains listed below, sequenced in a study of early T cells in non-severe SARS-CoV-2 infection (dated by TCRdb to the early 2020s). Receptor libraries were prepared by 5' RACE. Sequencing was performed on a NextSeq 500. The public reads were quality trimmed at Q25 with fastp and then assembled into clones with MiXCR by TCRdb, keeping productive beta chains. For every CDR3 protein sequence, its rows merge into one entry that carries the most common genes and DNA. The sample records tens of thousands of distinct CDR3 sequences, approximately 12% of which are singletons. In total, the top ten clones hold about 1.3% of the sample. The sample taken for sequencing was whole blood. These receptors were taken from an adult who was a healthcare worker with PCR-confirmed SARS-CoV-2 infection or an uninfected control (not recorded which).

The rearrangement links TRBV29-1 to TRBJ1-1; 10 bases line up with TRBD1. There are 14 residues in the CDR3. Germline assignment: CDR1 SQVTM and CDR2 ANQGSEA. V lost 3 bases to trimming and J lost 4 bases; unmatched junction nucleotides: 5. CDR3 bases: TGCAGCGTTGACGTCGGGACAGGGGTCACTGAAGCTTTCTTT. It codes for CSVDVGTGVTEAFF.

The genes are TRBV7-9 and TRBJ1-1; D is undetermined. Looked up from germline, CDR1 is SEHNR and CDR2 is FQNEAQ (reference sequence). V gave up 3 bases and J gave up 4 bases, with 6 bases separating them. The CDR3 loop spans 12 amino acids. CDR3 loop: CASSFSSTEAFF. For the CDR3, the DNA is TGTGCCAGCAGCTTTTCTTCCACTGAAGCTTTCTTT.

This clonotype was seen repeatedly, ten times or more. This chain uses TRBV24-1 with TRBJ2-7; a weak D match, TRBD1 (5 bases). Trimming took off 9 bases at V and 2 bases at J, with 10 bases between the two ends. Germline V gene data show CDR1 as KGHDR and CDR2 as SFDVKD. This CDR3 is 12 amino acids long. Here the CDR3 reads CATPDSTYEQYF. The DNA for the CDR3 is TGTGCCACCCCCGACAGCACCTACGAGCAGTACTTC.

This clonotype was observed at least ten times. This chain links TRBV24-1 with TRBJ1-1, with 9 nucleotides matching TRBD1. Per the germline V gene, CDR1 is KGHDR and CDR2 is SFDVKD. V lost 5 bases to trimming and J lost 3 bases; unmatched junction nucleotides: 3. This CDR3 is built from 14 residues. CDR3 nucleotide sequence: TGTGCCACCAGTGGGGACAGGGTAGACACTGAAGCTTTCTTT. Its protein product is CATSGDRVDTEAFF.

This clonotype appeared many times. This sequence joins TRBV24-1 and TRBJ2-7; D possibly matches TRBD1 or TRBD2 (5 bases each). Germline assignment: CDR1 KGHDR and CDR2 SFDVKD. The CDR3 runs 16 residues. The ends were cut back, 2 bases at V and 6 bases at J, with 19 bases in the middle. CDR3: CATSDSKVRGYFEQYF. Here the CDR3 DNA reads TGTGCCACCAGTGATTCTAAGGTTCGGGGCTACTTCGAGCAGTACTTC.

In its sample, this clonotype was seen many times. The CDR3 here is CASSFHGQGSPLHF. The DNA of the CDR3 is TGTGCCAGCAGCTTTCATGGACAGGGGTCACCCCTCCACTTT. The chain links TRBV7-9 to TRBJ1-6; 9 nucleotides match TRBD1. The CDR3 sequence is 14 residues long. Per germline, CDR1 SEHNR and CDR2 FQNEAQ (reference sequence). V trimming: 3 bases; J trimming: 10 bases; junction bases outside the gene matches: 4.

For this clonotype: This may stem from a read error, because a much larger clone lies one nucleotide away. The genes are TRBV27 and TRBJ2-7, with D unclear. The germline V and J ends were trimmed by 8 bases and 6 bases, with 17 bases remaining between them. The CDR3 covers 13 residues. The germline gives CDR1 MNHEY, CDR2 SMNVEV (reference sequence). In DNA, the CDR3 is TGTGCCAGCGCGACCAAACCTCTCTCCGAGCAGTACTTC. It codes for CASATKPLSEQYF.

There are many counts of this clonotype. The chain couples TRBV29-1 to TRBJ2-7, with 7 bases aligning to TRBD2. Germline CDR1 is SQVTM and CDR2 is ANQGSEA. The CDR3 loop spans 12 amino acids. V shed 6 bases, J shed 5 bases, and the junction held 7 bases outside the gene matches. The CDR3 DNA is TGCAGCGTCATCCCTAGCGGACACGAGCAGTACTTC. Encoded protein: CSVIPSGHEQYF.